Following are 24 T cell receptor beta chains from one sample sequenced in a study of blood T cell repertoires in COVID-19. The method was immunoSEQ multiplex PCR; TCRdb's version includes in-frame clones alone and lacks a portion of them. The table shows about 97,000 clones, with about 87% occurring only once. Sequences were obtained from peripheral blood. The receptors come from a human donor in a cohort sampled during active COVID-19.

The V gene is TRBV7-2, the J gene TRBJ2-7; 10 bases line up with TRBD2. Germline CDR1 is SGHTA and CDR2 is FQGNSA. This CDR3 has 17 amino acids. V gave up 8 bases and J gave up 6 bases; unmatched junction bases: 19. CDR3 sequence (DNA): TGTGCCAGCCAATCCCAGGATCAAGCGGGAGGGCTTGGCGAGCAGTACTTC. Amino acids: CASQSQDQAGGLGEQYF.

The V and J genes are TRBV10-3 and TRBJ1-5; D ambiguous. The V and J ends lost 6 bases and 4 bases respectively, with 10 bases between them. The CDR3 contains 13 residues. From germline, CDR1 is ENHRY and CDR2 SYGVKD. CDR3 coding DNA: TGTGCCATCAGCCAGGAAGCTAATCAGCCCCAGCATTTT. Translated: CAISQEANQPQHF.

This clone came up once. This chain uses TRBV28 with TRBJ1-5; 10 bases are a match to TRBD1. Germline trimming cut 5 bases from V and 6 bases from J; bases unmatched to any gene: 7. Germline assignment: CDR1 MDHEN and CDR2 SYDVKM. The CDR3 spans 15 residues. CDR3 sequence (DNA): TGTGCCAGCAGTCCACCGGGACAGGGGTTTCAGCCCCAGCATTTT. Translating it yields CASSPPGQGFQPQHF.

The V and J genes are TRBV6-1 and TRBJ1-3; maybe TRBD1 (5 bases). With 2 bases removed from V and 4 bases from J, the gap between germline ends came to 9 bases. Germline values: CDR1 MNHNS, CDR2 SASEGT. This CDR3 comprises 14 residues. The CDR3 loop is CASSEQGAGNTIYF. CDR3 DNA: TGTGCCAGCAGTGAACAAGGGGCGGGAAACACCATATATTTT.

The J gene is TRBJ1-6, the V gene TRBV19; 8 positions match TRBD1. This CDR3 has 17 residues. Germline CDR1 reads LNHDA; CDR2 reads SQIVND (reference sequence). The junction had 6 bases not matched to a gene; V was cut back by 5 bases and J by 0 bases. For the CDR3, the DNA is TGTGCCAGTAGTGCCCGACAGGGGAGCTCCTATAATTCACCCCTCCACTTT. Amino acid sequence: CASSARQGSSYNSPLHF.

This clone was observed a few times. The CDR3 is CASSPSQGAAEQFF. Here the CDR3 DNA reads TGTGCCAGCAGCCCATCACAGGGGGCGGCTGAGCAGTTCTTC. This chain uses TRBV7-9 with TRBJ2-1, with TRBD1 matching over 9 bases. V trimming: 5 bases; J trimming: 9 bases; junction bases outside the gene matches: 8. Germline assignment: CDR1 SEHNR and CDR2 FQNEAQ (reference sequence). The CDR3 spans 14 residues.

The gene calls are TRBV21-1 and TRBJ2-3; whether TRBD2, the table's D call, matches the DNA was not checked. TRBV21-1 is a documented pseudogene. The length of the CDR3 is 16 residues. The CDR3 DNA reads TGTGCCAGCAGCGCCTGGGACTGTTTATTGGCAGATACGCAGTATTTT. Its protein is CASSAWDCLLADTQYF.

This chain uses TRBV7-2 with TRBJ2-3, with D hard to call. CDR1 and CDR2 (germline): SGHTA, FQGNSA. CDR3 length: 12 residues. The germline V and J ends were trimmed by 5 bases and 4 bases, with 7 bases remaining between them. The CDR3 protein is CASSHRADTQYF. CDR3 bases: TGTGCCAGCAGCCACCGGGCAGATACGCAGTATTTT.

Turning to this clone: A read error may account for a junction end that differs from germline. The gene calls are TRBV7-7 and TRBJ2-3, with 9 bases that match TRBD2. Germline loops: CDR1 SSHAT, CDR2 FNYEAQ (reference sequence). The CDR3 sequence is 18 residues long. The CDR3 region is CASSPLAGKYSSTDTQYF. The CDR3 DNA is TGTGCTAGCAGCCCACTAGCGGGTAAATACTCTAGCACAGATACGCAGTATTTT.

The chain carries TRBV19 and TRBJ2-1; D gene ambiguous. From germline, CDR1 is LNHDA and CDR2 SQIVND (reference sequence). Deletions cut 5 bases from V and 0 bases from J, with 14 bases between. This CDR3 has 16 residues. The chain's CDR3 is CASSYNAASSYNEQFF. The CDR3 DNA is TGTGCCAGTAGTTACAACGCGGCCAGCTCCTACAATGAGCAGTTCTTC.

As DNA, the CDR3 is TGTGCCAGCAGTCCGACAGGGTTGTGGACCCACACAGATACGCAGTATTTT. Its protein is CASSPTGLWTHTDTQYF. The chain uses TRBV28 and TRBJ2-3, with 7 bases fitting TRBD1. CDR1 and CDR2 (germline): MDHEN, SYDVKM. The CDR3 is 17 amino acids. Trimming removed 5 bases from V and 2 bases from J; junction bases left unmatched: 13.

The rearrangement joins TRBV19 to TRBJ2-3, with a tentative D call TRBD1 (7 bases). CDR3 size: 16 residues. V dropped 5 bases and J dropped 4 bases, with 19 bases sitting between them. Germline V gene lookup returns CDR1 LNHDA and CDR2 SQIVND (reference sequence). Written as DNA, the CDR3 is TGTGCCAGTAGTTCCCGAATACAGGGGAGGCCAGATACGCAGTATTTT. This sequence encodes CASSSRIQGRPDTQYF.

The genes are TRBV6-2 or TRBV6-3 and TRBJ1-5; a weak D match, TRBD1 (6 bases). Trimming shortened V by 2 bases and J by 2 bases, and 10 bases separated the two germline ends. The CDR3 extends over 15 amino acids. In germline, CDR1 is MNHEY, CDR2 SVGEGT. The CDR3 nucleotides are TGTGCCAGCAGTTACACAGGGATGGGCAATCAGCCCCAGCATTTT. It yields the protein CASSYTGMGNQPQHF.

The genes are TRBV18 and TRBJ2-1, with TRBD2 matching over 10 bases. V gave up 3 bases and J gave up 8 bases; unmatched junction bases: 4. CDR1 is KGHSH and CDR2 is LQKENI in the germline V gene. This CDR3 has 14 residues. The CDR3 bases are TGTGCCAGCTCACCCCTCGGACTAGCGGATGAGCAGTTCTTC. As protein: CASSPLGLADEQFF.

This clone came up a few times. The chain employs TRBV10-3 and TRBJ1-5; possible D gene TRBD1, 5 bases. Trimming stripped 3 bases from V and 2 bases from J, with 17 bases between. The CDR3 covers 17 residues. Germline V gene sequence: CDR1 ENHRY, CDR2 SYGVKD. The DNA of the CDR3 is TGTGCCATCAGTGATGATTCAACCGGAGGGGGCAATCAGCCCCAGCATTTT. It is translated as CAISDDSTGGGNQPQHF.

V is TRBV10-3 and J is TRBJ2-1; 7 nucleotides align to TRBD2. Germline lookup yields CDR1 ENHRY and CDR2 SYGVKD. This CDR3 is 14 amino acids long. Unmatched junction bases numbered 7, after V lost 4 bases and J lost 7 bases. The CDR3 DNA follows: TGTGCCATCAGTGTACAGCGGGATGGTAATGAGCAGTTCTTC. Its translation is CAISVQRDGNEQFF.

The rearrangement joins TRBV9 to TRBJ1-5; 8 bases fit TRBD1. This CDR3 contains 15 residues. V lost 0 bases and J lost 7; bases outside the gene matches: 6. Germline values: CDR1 SGDLS, CDR2 YYNGEE. CDR3: CASSVGTGMGQPQHF. The CDR3 DNA is TGTGCCAGCAGCGTAGGGACAGGGATGGGACAGCCCCAGCATTTT.

In its sample, this clone was seen once. The rearrangement joins TRBV9 to TRBJ1-3, with D possibly TRBD1 on 5 matching bases. Trimming shortened V by 0 bases and J by 0 bases, and 10 bases separated the two germline ends. The CDR3 is made up of 16 amino acids. From germline, CDR1 is SGDLS and CDR2 YYNGEE. The CDR3 protein is CASSVGQIFSGNTIYF. CDR3 bases: TGTGCCAGCAGCGTAGGACAGATATTCTCTGGAAACACCATATATTTT.

The chain is built from TRBV6-6 and TRBJ1-1; D unresolved. The CDR3 sequence is 17 residues long. Trimming stripped 5 bases from V and 0 bases from J, with 19 bases between. The germline V gene encodes CDR1 MNHNY and CDR2 SVGAGI (reference sequence). The CDR3 DNA reads as TGTGCCAGCAGTCAATATTCGGGTGAGAACGTGAACACTGAAGCTTTCTTT. Translating it yields CASSQYSGENVNTEAFF.

This clone was seen more than once but under ten times. V is TRBV7-9 and J is TRBJ2-1; D perhaps matches TRBD2 (5 bases). Germline V gene sequence: CDR1 SEHNR, CDR2 FQNEAQ (reference sequence). The CDR3 is made up of 12 amino acids. The V gene lost 2 bases and the J gene lost 7 bases, with 6 bases spanning the gap. As DNA, the CDR3 is TGTGCCAGCAGCTTATCGGGGAATGAGCAGTTCTTC. The encoded protein is CASSLSGNEQFF. The complete variable domain, with remaining parts taken from reference TRBV7-9 and TRBJ2-1, reads DTGVSQNPRHKITKRGQNVTFRCDPISEHNRLYWYRQTLGQGPEFLTYFQNEAQLEKSRLLSDRFSAERPKGSFSTLEIQRTEQGDSAMYLCASSLSGNEQFFGPGTRLTVL.

The chain is built from TRBV18 and TRBJ1-1; 10 bases are a match to TRBD1. The CDR3 extends over 15 amino acids. Germline lookup yields CDR1 KGHSH and CDR2 LQKENI. V dropped 3 bases and J dropped 1; count of bases not matched to a gene: 2. The CDR3 sequence is CASSPGQGQNTEAFF. The CDR3 coding sequence is TGTGCCAGCTCACCGGGACAGGGGCAGAACACTGAAGCTTTCTTT. Looking up the rest from reference TRBV18 and TRBJ1-1 gives the full variable domain: NAGVMQNPRHLVRRRGQEARLRCSPMKGHSHVYWYRQLPEEGLKFMVYLQKENIIDESGMPKERFSAEFPKEGPSILRIQQVVRGDSAAYFCASSPGQGQNTEAFFGQGTRLTVV.

CDR3 loop: CASSSVSRGSNQPQHF. The CDR3 region has the DNA TGTGCCAGCAGCTCCGTGTCAAGAGGGTCGAATCAGCCCCAGCATTTT. The J gene is TRBJ1-5, the V gene TRBV7-8; unclear D gene. The V and J ends lost 4 bases and 4 bases respectively, with 17 bases between them. Germline loops: CDR1 SGHVS, CDR2 FQNEAQ. This CDR3 spans 16 amino acids.

This CDR3 is CASSIPGQGYYGYTF. CDR3 nucleotides: TGTGCCAGTAGTATTCCGGGACAGGGGTACTATGGCTACACCTTC. The chain combines TRBV19 with TRBJ1-2; 10 bases agree with TRBD1. Trimming cost V 3 bases and J 3 bases; bases outside gene matches: 4. Germline values: CDR1 LNHDA, CDR2 SQIVND (reference sequence). The CDR3 totals 15 residues.

The V call is TRBV19, the J call TRBJ1-4; perhaps TRBD1 as D (6 bases). This CDR3 region has 15 residues. Germline-derived CDR1 and CDR2 are LNHDA and SQIVND (reference sequence). The V end was cut by 6 bases, the J end by 3 bases, with 14 bases between. In nucleotides, the CDR3 is TGTGCCAGTAGGAACACCAGGGGATCTAATGAAAAACTGTTTTTT. The encoded protein is CASRNTRGSNEKLFF.